The 21 T cell receptor beta chains listed next were all sequenced from one sample in a study of CD8+ T cells in alopecia areata. Extracted from the samples, RNA was reverse transcribed into cDNA to serve as the sequencing template. Measured with immunoSEQ multiplex PCR; TCRdb has only the in-frame clones, and not every one. This record lists approximately 110,000 clones, none seen once only, and the top ten clones contain around 20%. The source material was lesional skin. Source of these receptors: a C3H/HeJ mouse with alopecia areata. Mouse strain MHC haplotype: H2-k.

This clone was found a few times. Mouse names are used for the genes. The DNA ends 4 residues before the CDR3 does, and the rest of the CDR3 is filled in from the germline J gene. The rearrangement links TRBV13-3 to TRBJ2-2, with 9 bases identical to TRBD1. CDR1 NNHDY and CDR2 SYVADS come from the germline V gene. V lost 2 bases, J lost 4 bases, and 6 bases stayed unmatched. This CDR3 has 16 residues. The CDR3 bases that were read are TGTGCCAGCAGTGACCCTGACAGGGGGGGCACCGGG. Translated, it gives CASSDPDRGGTG. The whole CDR3 reads CASSDPDRGGTGQLYF.

This clone was seen a handful of times. Gene labels here are mouse ones. Partial CDR3 DNA: TGTGCCAGCCTGGGGGTCCAAGAC. Its protein is CASLGVQD. The whole CDR3 is CASLGVQDTQYF. The chain carries TRBV19 and TRBJ2-5; 7 nucleotides agree with TRBD2. The CDR3 end falls 4 residues outside the read, so it is completed with the germline J gene. The CDR3 loop spans 12 amino acids. Germline V lookup: CDR1 FNHDT, CDR2 SITEND (reference sequence). V shed 7 bases and J 2 bases; nucleotides not matched to a gene: 1.

In its sample, this clone was seen a few times. Mouse gene names and germline throughout. The read terminates 4 residues ahead of where the CDR3 ends, so the germline J gene completes it. The chain uses TRBV13-1 and TRBJ2-2, with D perhaps TRBD1 (5 bases). Trimming shortened V by 3 bases and J by 0 bases, and 12 bases separated the two germline ends. The CDR3 has 16 amino acids. CDR1 and CDR2 from the germline V gene are NSHNY and SYGAGN. Incomplete CDR3 DNA: TGTGCCAGCAGTGGCCCCGGCAGGGCAAACACCGGG. Its translation is CASSGPGRANTG. The complete CDR3 protein is CASSGPGRANTGQLYF.

With regard to this clone: Gene names denote mouse genes. At the DNA level, this CDR3 is encoded by other sequences in the same sample as well. The sequenced part of the CDR3 DNA is TGCACCTGCAGTGCAGAACTGGACTATGCT. Its protein is CTCSAELDYA. The entire CDR3 protein is CTCSAELDYAEQFF. The chain carries TRBV1 and TRBJ2-1; TRBD2 is a possible D gene (5 bases). The CDR3 end falls 4 residues outside the read, so it is completed with the germline J gene. CDR3 size: 14 residues. V shed 0 bases and J shed 2 bases, with 5 bases lying between them. CDR1 is NSQYPW and CDR2 is LRSPGD in the germline V gene (reference sequence).

A few counts support this clone. Mouse gene names and germline throughout. The read terminates 4 residues ahead of where the CDR3 ends, so the germline J gene completes it. The V gene is TRBV26, the J gene TRBJ2-7; 10 bases map to TRBD1. Looked up from germline, CDR1 is KGHPV and CDR2 is FQNQEV (reference sequence). The CDR3 runs 14 residues. This CDR3 is CASSPRDRGYEQYF. The covered CDR3 bases are TGTGCCAGCAGTCCCCGGGACAGGGGATAT.

The sample holds a few counts of this clone. Mouse gene names apply. The read ends 4 residues early relative to the CDR3; the germline J gene fills the gap. The genes are TRBV13-3 and TRBJ2-4, with 8 nucleotides matching TRBD1. With V trimmed by 0 bases and J by 3 bases, 6 bases remained unmatched. Germline V gene sequence: CDR1 NNHDY, CDR2 SYVADS. The CDR3 covers 16 residues. The sequenced CDR3 bases are TGTGCCAGCAGTGATGCATCCGACAGGGGCCAAAAC. Translation gives CASSDASDRGQN. Given in full, the CDR3 is CASSDASDRGQNTLYF.

This clone was observed a few times. Any gene name here is a mouse gene name. The read ends 4 residues shy of where the CDR3 ends; the end is completed using the germline J gene. The chain has TRBV1 and TRBJ2-1; 10 bases fit TRBD1. This CDR3 comprises 15 residues. The trim removed 2 bases at V and 5 bases at J, leaving 3 bases unmatched. Germline-derived CDR1 and CDR2 are NSQYPW and LRSPGD (reference sequence). Incomplete CDR3 DNA: TGCACCTGCAGTGCATACGGGACAGGGGATGCT. Translating it yields CTCSAYGTGDA. The full CDR3 reads CTCSAYGTGDAEQFF.

Concerning this clone: Gene names follow the mouse nomenclature. Sequencing ends 4 residues short of the CDR3 end; the germline J gene provides the rest. This sample includes further DNA sequences coding for the same CDR3. The rearrangement uses TRBV13-3 and TRBJ2-5, with TRBD2 matching over 7 bases. This CDR3 comprises 14 residues. The germline CDR1 and CDR2 sequences are NNHDY and SYVADS. This chain's CDR3 is CASSDGGGRDTQYF. The CDR3 bases that were read are TGTGCCAGCAGTGATGGTGGGGGGAGAGAC. The variable domain in full, with the rest retrieved from reference TRBV13-3 and TRBJ2-5, is EAAVTQSPRSKVAVTGGKVTLSCHQTNNHDYMYWYRQDTGHGLRLIHYSYVADSTEKGDIPDGYKASRPSQENFSLILELASLSQTAVYFCASSDGGGRDTQYFGPGTRLLVL.

This clone was counted ten times or more. At residue 12, the DNA translation does not agree with TCRdb's protein; the protein displayed here is the one encoded by the DNA. Genes and germline come from the mouse. The CDR3 end lies 3 residues beyond the end of the read and is filled in from the germline J gene. V usage is TRBV13-3 and J usage is TRBJ1-6, with a tentative D call TRBD1 (6 bases). TRBJ1-6 carries the ORF label, with uncertain function. The germline gives CDR1 NNHDY, CDR2 SYVADS. The CDR3 is made up of 15 amino acids. V was clipped by 4 bases and J by 4 bases, with 12 bases between them. CDR3 region: CASSLRDTYNSPLYF. The covered CDR3 bases are TGTGCCAGCAGTCTCCGGGACACTTATAATTCGCCC.

This clone has just a few counts. Gene names denote mouse genes. The read stops 4 residues short of the end of the CDR3; the missing end is completed from the germline J gene. The J gene is TRBJ2-7, the V gene TRBV19; D may be TRBD1 (6 bases). The CDR3 length is 16 residues. Per the germline V gene, CDR1 is FNHDT and CDR2 is SITEND (reference sequence). The germline V and J ends were trimmed by 2 bases and 0 bases, with 15 bases remaining between them. The CDR3 spells CASSIPDRSLSYEQYF. Partial CDR3 DNA: TGTGCCAGCAGTATCCCCGACAGGTCCCTCTCCTAT.

This clone was detected only a few times. Gene names and germline match the mouse. The read terminates 4 residues ahead of where the CDR3 ends, so the germline J gene completes it. The chain recombines TRBV13-3 with TRBJ2-5; D possibly corresponds to TRBD1 (5 bases). V lost 5 bases and J lost 0, with 10 bases in between. The CDR3 spans 14 residues. CDR1 NNHDY and CDR2 SYVADS come from the germline V gene. The covered CDR3 bases are TGTGCCAGCAGCGAAAGGGGTAACCAAGAC. Its protein product is CASSERGNQD. The CDR3, in full, reads CASSERGNQDTQYF.

With respect to this clone: Gene names and germline match the mouse. With the read ending 4 residues before the CDR3 end, the germline J gene is used to fill in that end. The genes are TRBV1 and TRBJ2-3, with unresolved D. V was cut by 5 bases and J by 0 bases, with 9 bases left in between. Germline values: CDR1 NSQYPW, CDR2 LRSPGD (reference sequence). The CDR3 extends over 14 amino acids. CDR3 sequence: CTCSSRTSAETLYF. CDR3 DNA (partial): TGCACCTGCAGTAGTAGAACTAGTGCAGAA.

As concerns this clone: Genes here carry mouse names. Coverage ceases 4 residues before the CDR3 finishes, and the germline J gene fills in the end. The chain is built from TRBV1 and TRBJ2-5, with 10 bases identical to TRBD2. The germline V gene encodes CDR1 NSQYPW and CDR2 LRSPGD (reference sequence). The trim removed 3 bases at V and 2 bases at J, leaving 5 bases unmatched. CDR3 length: 16 residues. The CDR3 here is CTCSALGGRSQDTQYF. The part of the CDR3 DNA that was read is TGCACCTGCAGTGCGCTGGGGGGGCGCAGCCAAGAC.

This clone was counted a few times. These gene names are mouse names. Read sequence stops 4 residues before the CDR3 end, and the germline J gene provides the missing end. This chain connects TRBV1 to TRBJ2-2; perhaps TRBD1 as D (5 bases). The V end lost 0 bases, the J end lost 1 base, and 9 bases lay between the germline ends. The CDR3 is 16 amino acids. CDR1 is NSQYPW, CDR2 LRSPGD, per germline (reference sequence). Incomplete CDR3 DNA: TGCACCTGCAGTGCAGACCAGGGAGAAAACACCGGG. Residues: CTCSADQGENTG. The entire CDR3 protein reads CTCSADQGENTGQLYF.

With respect to this clone: Mouse gene names and germline throughout. The read finishes 4 residues shy of the CDR3 end, and the germline J gene is used to complete it. Other DNA sequences in this sample translate to the same CDR3. This rearrangement joins TRBV13-3 to TRBJ2-7, with TRBD1 matching over 8 bases. Per germline, CDR1 NNHDY and CDR2 SYVADS. This CDR3 has 12 amino acids. The sequenced part of the CDR3 DNA is TGTGCCAGCGGCCAGGGGGCGTAT. Amino acids: CASGQGAY. The full-length CDR3 reads as CASGQGAYEQYF.

This clone was counted ten times or more. Gene names are mouse gene names. The read ends 4 residues shy of where the CDR3 ends; the end is completed using the germline J gene. J is TRBJ2-1 and V is TRBV13-3; 10 nucleotides align to TRBD1. The trim removed 5 bases at V and 1 base at J, leaving 6 bases unmatched. The CDR3 runs 16 residues. Germline V gene lookup returns CDR1 NNHDY and CDR2 SYVADS. The chain's CDR3 is CASRPPGQGNYAEQFF. The part of the CDR3 DNA that was read is TGTGCCAGCAGGCCTCCGGGACAGGGGAACTATGCT.

Of note for this clone: Germline and genes here are mouse. The read finishes 4 residues shy of the CDR3 end, and the germline J gene is used to complete it. The chain couples TRBV13-2 to TRBJ1-2; 7 bases are a match to TRBD1. CDR1 and CDR2 (germline): NNHNN, SYGAGS (reference sequence). This CDR3 is built from 12 residues. The CDR3 region is CASGEGQPDYTF. Incomplete CDR3 DNA: TGTGCCAGCGGGGAGGGACAGCCC.

This clone turned up a few times. Gene labels here are mouse ones. Read sequence stops 4 residues before the CDR3 end, and the germline J gene provides the missing end. The rearrangement joins TRBV13-3 to TRBJ1-2; no reliable D call. CDR3 length: 14 residues. V lost 3 bases and J 0 bases, leaving 9 bases between the germline ends. Germline V gene sequence: CDR1 NNHDY, CDR2 SYVADS. CDR3 residues: CASSGRLANSDYTF. The CDR3 bases that were read are TGTGCCAGCAGTGGTCGGTTGGCAAACTCC.

Regarding this clone: Mouse gene names and germline throughout. The read terminates 4 residues before the CDR3 end, so the remaining end is supplied by the germline J gene. The identical CDR3 is also encoded by other nucleotide sequences in the sample. The J gene is TRBJ2-2, the V gene TRBV19, with TRBD2 matching over 10 bases. Germline loops: CDR1 FNHDT, CDR2 SITEND (reference sequence). With 5 bases clipped from V and 0 bases from J, the junction kept 7 bases outside the gene matches. The CDR3 spans 17 residues. The part of the CDR3 DNA that was read is TGTGCCAGCAGCCCTGACTGGGGGGATGCAAACACCGGG. Translation gives CASSPDWGDANTG. In full, the CDR3 is CASSPDWGDANTGQLYF.

Comments on this clone: Gene names are the mouse ones. The read ends 4 residues early relative to the CDR3; the germline J gene fills the gap. The chain links TRBV31 to TRBJ2-1; 8 positions match TRBD1. Losses at the gene ends were 2 bases for V and 1 base for J; bases not matched to a gene: 4. The germline CDR1 and CDR2 sequences are GKSSPN and SITVG. The CDR3 has 15 residues. CDR3 region: CAWSTGQGNYAEQFF. Partial CDR3 DNA: TGTGCCTGGAGTACTGGACAGGGAAACTATGCT.

In this sample, this clone turned up a few times. Genes and germline are mouse. The CDR3 end lies 4 residues beyond the end of the read and is filled in from the germline J gene. The chain uses TRBV13-3 and TRBJ1-2, with 7 bases that match TRBD1. The J segment lost 2 bases and the V segment lost 5 bases, leaving 3 bases of the junction unmatched. This CDR3 is 13 amino acids long. Germline CDR1 and CDR2: NNHDY and SYVADS. The CDR3 DNA, read in part, is TGTGCCAGCAGGACGGGACAGAACTCC. Encoded protein: CASRTGQNS. In full, the CDR3 reads CASRTGQNSDYTF.